The 22 T cell receptor beta chains presented below share a single source sample, sequenced in a study of PD-L1 blockade in urothelial cancer (dated by TCRdb to the late 2010s). Library method: the immunoSEQ multiplex PCR assay. Imported from immuneACCESS, the table was reduced by TCRdb to in-frame sequences with V and J called. These copies leave out some clones; in studies compared against another copy, an unresolved V gene accounts for under half, and the cause of the remainder is not known. For this sample the table gives about 55,000 clones, of which 70% to 80% were detected only once. The ten largest account for less than 4.5% of the sample. The source was PBMCs, collected around atezolizumab (anti-PD-L1) treatment. These receptors originate from a man aged 70-80 years with urothelial cancer.

The chain combines TRBV7-9 with TRBJ2-3, with TRBD2 matching over 13 bases. J lost 4 bases, V lost 4 bases, and 8 bases had no gene match. The CDR3 covers 17 residues. CDR1 SEHNR and CDR2 FQNEAQ come from the germline V gene (reference sequence). CDR3 DNA sequence: TGTGCCAGCAGCTCCACTAGCGGGAGGGCCGGCGCAGATACGCAGTATTTT. Protein sequence: CASSSTSGRAGADTQYF.

The chain employs TRBV5-6 and TRBJ1-1; possible D gene TRBD1, 5 bases. The CDR3 covers 13 residues. Trimming removed 4 bases from V and 5 bases from J, with 12 bases in between. Germline V lookup: CDR1 SGHDT, CDR2 YYEEEE. The CDR3 loop reads CASSNGRGTEAFF. The CDR3, as DNA: TGTGCCAGCAGCAACGGACGGGGGACTGAAGCTTTCTTT.

The chain links TRBV18 to TRBJ2-1, with TRBD2 as a possible D gene (5 bases). Germline V gene data show CDR1 as KGHSH and CDR2 as LQKENI. This CDR3 has 17 amino acids. Trimming left V 8 bases short and J 0 bases short, with 20 bases between. The CDR3 nucleotides are TGTGCCAGCCGACCGACTGGCGGGCGGTACTCCTACAATGAGCAGTTCTTC. Amino acids: CASRPTGGRYSYNEQFF.

This clone turned up a few times. J is TRBJ1-3 and V is TRBV7-2; D remains ambiguous. V gave up 0 bases and J gave up 0 bases, with 9 bases separating them. CDR1 and CDR2 (germline): SGHTA, FQGNSA. The CDR3 contains 16 residues. The chain's CDR3 is CASSLALSSSGNTIYF. DNA of the CDR3: TGTGCCAGCAGCTTAGCGTTGTCCTCCTCTGGAAACACCATATATTTT.

This chain links TRBV9 with TRBJ2-2; 12 nucleotides match TRBD2. Germline CDR1 SGDLS, CDR2 YYNGEE. With 1 base clipped from V and 0 bases from J, the junction kept 13 bases outside the gene matches. This CDR3 is built from 21 residues. CDR3 sequence (DNA): TGTGCCAGCAGCGTACCGGGACTAGCGGGCCCACCCTTCTCGAACACCGGGGAGCTGTTTTTT. Protein sequence: CASSVPGLAGPPFSNTGELFF.

The chain has TRBV11-3 and TRBJ1-1; D is possibly TRBD1 (5 bases). Germline CDR1 is SGHNT and CDR2 is YENEEA. Trimming pared 1 base from V and 0 bases from J, leaving 9 bases between. This CDR3 has 15 residues. CDR3 sequence reads: CASSLVRGMNTEAFF. The DNA of the CDR3 is TGTGCCAGCAGCTTAGTTAGGGGCATGAACACTGAAGCTTTCTTT.

This CDR3 reads CASSTMGQGNGYTF. The CDR3 DNA is TGTGCCAGCAGTACTATGGGACAGGGGAATGGCTACACCTTC. The V gene is TRBV2, the J gene TRBJ1-2, with 10 bases lining up with TRBD1. Germline CDR1 reads SNHLY; CDR2 reads FYNNEI. V lost 5 bases, J lost 6 bases, and 6 bases stayed unmatched. This CDR3 spans 14 amino acids.

The chain carries TRBV7-9 and TRBJ2-2, with 8 bases matching TRBD1. V lost 3 bases and J lost 5; bases outside the gene matches: 5. Germline CDR1 reads SEHNR; CDR2 reads FQNEAQ (reference sequence). The CDR3 runs 15 residues. The CDR3 sequence: CASSFADRATGELFF. The CDR3 DNA sequence: TGTGCCAGCAGCTTTGCGGACAGGGCAACCGGGGAGCTGTTTTTT.

The chain combines TRBV19 with TRBJ1-2; 10 bases are a match to TRBD1. V dropped 6 bases and J dropped 0; count of bases not matched to a gene: 13. The CDR3 is made up of 18 amino acids. Germline CDR1 is LNHDA and CDR2 is SQIVND (reference sequence). CDR3 DNA sequence: TGTGCCAGTAGATACCGGGACAGGGGCCGAACTTCTAACTATGGCTACACCTTC. Translation: CASRYRDRGRTSNYGYTF.

The chain carries TRBV28 and TRBJ2-1; no clear D gene. The CDR3 is made up of 15 amino acids. Germline assignment: CDR1 MDHEN and CDR2 SYDVKM. V was clipped by 6 bases and J by 4 bases, with 16 bases between them. The CDR3 reads CASSADSLLYNEQFF. CDR3 nucleotide sequence: TGTGCCAGCAGCGCAGACTCCCTCCTTTACAATGAGCAGTTCTTC.

This chain uses TRBV5-6 with TRBJ1-5; 9 positions agree with TRBD1. This CDR3 has 16 residues. J was trimmed by 7 bases and V by 2 bases; bases with no gene match: 10. Germline CDR1 reads SGHDT; CDR2 reads YYEEEE. CDR3 residues: CASSFGGQGFRQPQHF. The CDR3 DNA sequence: TGTGCCAGCAGCTTTGGTGGACAGGGGTTTAGGCAGCCCCAGCATTTT.

V and J are TRBV5-4 and TRBJ2-3; no clear D. V was pared by 4 bases and J by 0 bases, with 9 bases between. The length of the CDR3 is 14 residues. The V gene's germline CDR1 is SGHNT and CDR2 YYREEE (reference sequence). CDR3 in amino acids: CASSTQLSTDTQYF. DNA for the CDR3: TGTGCCAGCAGCACTCAACTTAGCACAGATACGCAGTATTTT.

The V gene is TRBV9, the J gene TRBJ2-5, with 11 bases aligning to TRBD1. The germline gives CDR1 SGDLS, CDR2 YYNGEE. Trimming removed 4 bases from V and 1 base from J; junction bases left unmatched: 9. The CDR3 totals 17 residues. The CDR3 nucleotides read TGTGCCAGCAGCCGGTCCGCGGGACAGGGGGTCCAAGAGACCCAGTACTTC. Translated, it gives CASSRSAGQGVQETQYF. Combining the CDR3 with reference TRBV9 and TRBJ2-5 gives the whole variable domain DSGVTQTPKHLITATGQRVTLRCSPRSGDLSVYWYQQSLDQGLQFLIQYYNGEERAKGNILERFSAQQFPDLHSELNLSSLELGDSALYFCASSRSAGQGVQETQYFGPGTRLLVL.

This clone was observed a few times. The chain combines TRBV5-1 with TRBJ2-3, with 9 nucleotides matching TRBD1. V lost 2 bases and J lost 0; bases outside the gene matches: 1. In germline, CDR1 is SGHRS, CDR2 YFSETQ. This CDR3 comprises 15 residues. DNA for the CDR3: TGCGCCAGCAGCTTACAGGGGGCAAGCACAGATACGCAGTATTTT. This gives the protein CASSLQGASTDTQYF.

The chain uses TRBV5-4 and TRBJ1-2; D is unclear. Germline values: CDR1 SGHNT, CDR2 YYREEE (reference sequence). This CDR3 region has 15 residues. V was shortened by 0 bases and J by 2 bases, with 11 bases between the two germline ends. The CDR3 nucleotides are TGTGCCAGCAGCTTGGTAAGGGAGACAAACTATGGCTACACCTTC. It yields the protein CASSLVRETNYGYTF. Supplemented by reference TRBV5-4 and TRBJ1-2, the full variable domain reads ETGVTQSPTHLIKTRGQQVTLRCSSQSGHNTVSWYQQALGQGPQFIFQYYREEENGRGNFPPRFSGLQFPNYSSELNVNALELDDSALYLCASSLVRETNYGYTFGSGTRLTVV.

The chain combines TRBV4-2 with TRBJ1-2, with no clear D. The V gene lost 0 bases and the J gene lost 0 bases, with 8 bases spanning the gap. CDR3 size: 15 residues. CDR1 LGHNA and CDR2 YNFKEQ come from the germline V gene. The DNA for the CDR3 is TGTGCCAGCAGCCAAGAAAAAGCCGCTAACTATGGCTACACCTTC. This codes for CASSQEKAANYGYTF.

The sample holds a few counts of this clone. The genes are TRBV4-1 and TRBJ2-2; 12 nucleotides line up with TRBD2. Germline lookup yields CDR1 MGHRA and CDR2 YSYEKL. Losses at the gene ends were 3 bases for V and 5 bases for J; bases not matched to a gene: 7. The CDR3 has 17 residues. The CDR3: CASSHFSSGRGTGELFF. CDR3 nucleotide sequence: TGCGCCAGCAGCCACTTTTCTAGCGGGAGGGGGACCGGGGAGCTGTTTTTT.

The V gene is TRBV19, the J gene TRBJ2-1; D is perhaps TRBD2 (6 bases). V lost 6 bases, J lost 8 bases, and 14 bases lay in between. The length of the CDR3 is 13 residues. The V gene's germline CDR1 is LNHDA and CDR2 SQIVND (reference sequence). Here the CDR3 DNA reads TGTGCCAGTAGACCAGTGGGGGGACATGAGCAGTTCTTC. Translation: CASRPVGGHEQFF. Filled out from reference TRBV19 and TRBJ2-1, the complete variable domain reads DGGITQSPKYLFRKEGQNVTLSCEQNLNHDAMYWYRQDPGQGLRLIYYSQIVNDFQKGDIAEGYSVSREKKESFPLTVTSAQKNPTAFYLCASRPVGGHEQFFGPGTRLTVL.

The chain employs TRBV19 and TRBJ1-5; D is perhaps TRBD1 (6 bases). V lost 5 bases and J lost 7, with 21 bases in between. Germline loops: CDR1 LNHDA, CDR2 SQIVND (reference sequence). This CDR3 is 16 amino acids long. CDR3 protein: CASSPLLKGEGQPQHF. The CDR3 DNA follows: TGTGCCAGTAGTCCCCTGTTGAAGGGGGAGGGGCAGCCCCAGCATTTT.

This clone was seen only once. The chain combines TRBV5-6 with TRBJ2-7, with 8 positions matching TRBD1. The CDR3 loop spans 15 amino acids. V lost 3 bases and J lost 3; bases outside the gene matches: 8. Germline CDR1 and CDR2: SGHDT and YYEEEE. The CDR3 loop reads CASSSAGQGYYEQYF. The CDR3 DNA follows: TGTGCCAGCAGCTCCGCCGGACAGGGATACTACGAGCAGTACTTC.

The rearrangement joins TRBV9 to TRBJ1-5, with 8 bases fitting TRBD1. The V gene's germline CDR1 is SGDLS and CDR2 YYNGEE. V shed 4 bases and J 3 bases; nucleotides not matched to a gene: 6. The CDR3 is 15 amino acids. CDR3 sequence reads: CASSIGQGLNQPQHF. CDR3 DNA: TGTGCCAGCAGCATCGGACAGGGTCTCAATCAGCCCCAGCATTTT.

The chain employs TRBV6-1 and TRBJ2-7, with D perhaps matching TRBD2 (5 bases). CDR1 MNHNS and CDR2 SASEGT come from the germline V gene. The CDR3 runs 11 residues. The ends were cut back, 3 bases at V and 7 bases at J, with 7 bases in the middle. This CDR3 is CASSDRREQYF. DNA for the CDR3: TGTGCCAGCAGTGACAGGAGGGAGCAGTACTTC.